The clone carrying this T cell receptor beta chain was found once. The CDR3 runs 15 residues. The V gene end was trimmed by 5 bases and the J gene end by 9 bases; junction bases not matched to a gene: 7. Germline V gene data show CDR1 as SGHNT and CDR2 as YENEEA. Clones were read by immunoSEQ multiplex PCR, and TCRdb kept only the in-frame ones, dropping some. Among a few hundred thousand clones listed, around 91% were seen once. This entry comes from a study of blood T cell repertoires in COVID-19. The rearrangement joins TRBV11-3 to TRBJ2-1; TRBD2 matches at 13 bases. This clonotype was sampled from a woman aged 18-30 years with acute COVID-19. Sequencing was performed on PBMCs or T cells enriched from blood (not recorded which). CDR3 bases: TGTGCCAGCAGCACAACTAGCGGGAGGGCATCTGAGCAGTTCTTC. It yields the protein CASSTTSGRASEQFF.